This record concerns one T cell receptor beta chain sequence. Its cognate antigen has yet to be identified. Base qualities are not at hand, and no much larger clone is one base apart. With the library built for alpha chains, this beta chain is off target and its frequency is not meaningful. The sample's time point label, decoded: sample taken at primary tumor resection. The donors were about 65 patients from the lung TRACERx cohort who had early-stage, untreated non-small cell lung cancer. For TCR sequencing, whole RNA was extracted from tumor and nontumor lung tissue, or from cryopreserved PBMC samples, and no cell sorting was done. Only patients for whom sufficient RNA was available from at least two tumor regions were selected for TCR sequencing. Before selection, tumor and adjacent nontumor lung specimens were reviewed by a lung pathologist. Library preparation employed 5' RACE. For sequencing, a NextSeq 500 was employed. The TCR library protocol attached a unique molecular identifier to each TCR cDNA molecule to allow correction of PCR and sequencing errors. In the authors' own workflow: Decombinator tools were used for TCR identification, UMI-based error correction and CDR3 extraction. Expanded TCRs were defined as those above a frequency of 2 per 1,000, corresponding to the top 1% of the tumor frequency distribution. Expanded tumor TCRs statistically deemed absent (corrected P<0.05) from at least one tumor region were classed as regional, and all other expanded tumor TCRs were classed as ubiquitous. Rényi diversity was computed with the R vegan package after subsampling each repertoire 100 times to 5,000 TCRs. CDR3 similarity networks were built from amino acid triplet string-kernel similarity, with CDR3s being connected when pairwise similarity was above 0.82. The public reads were run again by TCRdb, first through fastp at Q25 and then through MiXCR, and only productive beta chains were kept. Here each entry gathers all rows of one CDR3 protein and keeps the most common genes and DNA. What appears here as the V and J calls and clone size reflects TCRdb's work, not the paper's. This sample is represented by some 7,900 distinct CDR3 sequences; around 7% of them were singletons. Jointly, the top ten make up roughly a sixth of the sample.

The CDR3 measures 13 amino acids from cysteine to phenylalanine. The entry retains the CDR3 DNA only, 39 bases that are in frame from base 1. The germline V gene (reference sequence) specifies LGHDT as CDR1 and YNNKEL as CDR2. V is reduced by 3 bases and J by 3 bases, leaving a spacing of 6 bases between them. The source of the sample is a study of spatial heterogeneity in lung cancer (dated 2019 in TCRdb). About the study as a whole: More beta-chain than alpha-chain transcripts were consistently detected, likely reflecting higher beta-chain transcript abundance. Both alpha and beta chains were TCR-sequenced in samples taken at surgery, namely 220 tumor regions, around 64 matched nontumor lung samples and roughly 56 PBMC samples. TCR alpha and beta repertoires were quantitatively compared across multiple tumor regions, matched nontumor lung and blood in non-small cell lung cancer. Nonsynonymous mutation counts, determined by whole-exome sequencing of tumor tissue, were related to TCR repertoire features. A strong correlation was found between TCR transcript counts in tumor regions and a T cell transcriptional module score from matched bulk RNA-seq. In the raw uncorrected reads, each unique combination of TCR and UMI appeared more than ten times on average. Overall study outcomes, separate from this receptor: The tumor nonsynonymous mutation count correlated with the number of expanded alpha and beta TCRs within the tumor. TCR-seq coverage of tumor T cells was estimated at only 5.5% to 8.5% for alpha chains and about 14% for beta chains. Additional single-cell paired TCR alpha and beta sequencing was considered necessary to confirm, at a functional level, the hypothesis that regional TCRs recognize regional mutations. Counts of ubiquitous and regional expanded TCRs correlated with counts of ubiquitous and regional nonsynonymous mutations, respectively.

This clonotype originated in a female donor with early-stage non-small cell lung cancer. Sequencing was performed on lung tumor tissue, taken at surgery. Recombination connected TRBV3-1 to TRBJ1-5, with the D gene call left open. This receptor has the CDR3 CASSQDLNQPQHF. In nucleotide form, the sequence is TGTGCCAGCAGCCAGGACCTCAATCAGCCCCAGCATTTT.